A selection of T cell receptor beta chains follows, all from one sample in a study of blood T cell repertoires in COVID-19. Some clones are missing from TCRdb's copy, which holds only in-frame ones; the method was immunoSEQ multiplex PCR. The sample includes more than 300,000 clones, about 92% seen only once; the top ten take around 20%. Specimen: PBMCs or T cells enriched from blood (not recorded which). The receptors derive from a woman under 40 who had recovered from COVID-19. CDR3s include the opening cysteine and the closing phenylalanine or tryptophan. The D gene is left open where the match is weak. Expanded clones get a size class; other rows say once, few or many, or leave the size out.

CDR3 protein: CASSETGNYGYTF
CDR3 DNA: TGTGCCAGCAGTGAAACAGGGAACTATGGCTACACCTTC
D gene: .
clone size: .
J gene: TRBJ1-2
CDR3 length: 13
V gene: TRBV28

CDR3 protein: CASSGLAGTPTYQETQYF
CDR3 DNA: TGCGCCAGCAGCGGACTAGCGGGGACACCAACCTATCAAGAGACCCAGTACTTC
D gene: TRBD2
clone size: .
J gene: TRBJ2-5
CDR3 length: 18
V gene: TRBV5-1

CDR3 protein: CASSLDGTNYGYTF
CDR3 DNA: TGCGCCAGCAGCTTAGACGGGACTAACTATGGCTACACCTTC
D gene: .
clone size: .
J gene: TRBJ1-2
CDR3 length: 14
V gene: TRBV5-1

CDR3 protein: CASSLDRWGTGTHTDTQYF
CDR3 DNA: TGTGCCAGCAGCTTAGATCGTTGGGGGACAGGGACCCACACAGATACGCAGTATTTT
D gene: TRBD1
clone size: .
J gene: TRBJ2-3
CDR3 length: 19
V gene: TRBV11-2

CDR3 protein: CASSAPDRGLYEQYF
CDR3 DNA: TGTGCCAGTAGTGCACCGGACAGGGGGCTGTACGAGCAGTACTTC
D gene: TRBD1
clone size: .
J gene: TRBJ2-7
CDR3 length: 15
V gene: TRBV19

CDR3 protein: CATSRDMAVETQYF
CDR3 DNA: TGTGCCACCAGCAGAGATATGGCGGTAGAGACCCAGTACTTC
D gene: .
clone size: .
J gene: TRBJ2-5
CDR3 length: 14
V gene: TRBV15

CDR3 protein: CASSFEGDRYEQYF
CDR3 DNA: TGTGCCAGCAGTTTTGAGGGGGACCGCTACGAGCAGTACTTC
D gene: .
clone size: .
J gene: TRBJ2-7
CDR3 length: 14
V gene: TRBV27

CDR3 protein: CASSLGQVTDTQYF
CDR3 DNA: TGTGCCAGCAGCTTGGGACAGGTGACAGATACGCAGTATTTT
D gene: TRBD1
clone size: few
J gene: TRBJ2-3
CDR3 length: 14
V gene: TRBV7-6

CDR3 protein: CATTTGDGYTF
CDR3 DNA: TGTGCCACCACGACAGGGGATGGCTACACCTTC
D gene: TRBD1
clone size: .
J gene: TRBJ1-2
CDR3 length: 11
V gene: TRBV6-5

CDR3 protein: CASSQEAGAINEQFF
CDR3 DNA: TGTGCCAGCAGCCAAGAGGCGGGGGCCATCAATGAGCAGTTCTTC
D gene: .
clone size: .
J gene: TRBJ2-1
CDR3 length: 15
V gene: TRBV14

CDR3 protein: CASSLAARGHEQYF
CDR3 DNA: TGTGCCAGCAGCTTAGCGGCCAGGGGACACGAGCAGTACTTC
D gene: .
clone size: .
J gene: TRBJ2-7
CDR3 length: 14
V gene: TRBV11-2

CDR3 protein: CASRWNRGSQGTQYF
CDR3 DNA: TGTGCCAGCCGTTGGAACAGGGGAAGTCAGGGTACGCAGTATTTT
D gene: TRBD1
clone size: .
J gene: TRBJ2-3
CDR3 length: 15
V gene: TRBV2

CDR3 protein: CASSISRDRGNTIYF
CDR3 DNA: TGTGCCAGTAGTATATCCCGGGACAGGGGAAACACCATATATTTT
D gene: TRBD1
clone size: .
J gene: TRBJ1-3
CDR3 length: 15
V gene: TRBV19

CDR3 protein: CASRPTGLAIYEQYF
CDR3 DNA: TGTGCCAGCAGACCTACGGGACTCGCCATCTACGAGCAGTACTTC
D gene: .
clone size: .
J gene: TRBJ2-7
CDR3 length: 15
V gene: TRBV6-5

CDR3 protein: CASSMSLYAEAFF
CDR3 DNA: TGTGCCAGTAGTATGAGCCTATACGCTGAAGCTTTCTTT
D gene: .
clone size: .
J gene: TRBJ1-1
CDR3 length: 13
V gene: TRBV19

CDR3 protein: CAIIKSGTFADTQYF
CDR3 DNA: TGTGCCATCATTAAATCCGGGACATTCGCAGATACGCAGTATTTT
D gene: .
clone size: .
J gene: TRBJ2-3
CDR3 length: 15
V gene: TRBV10-3

CDR3 protein: CSVEGGGDSSTDTQYF
CDR3 DNA: TGCAGCGTTGAAGGGGGAGGGGACTCCTCAACAGATACGCAGTATTTT
D gene: TRBD2
clone size: .
J gene: TRBJ2-3
CDR3 length: 16
V gene: TRBV29-1

CDR3 protein: CASSPSTGELFF
CDR3 DNA: TGTGCCAGCAGCCCGAGCACCGGGGAGCTGTTTTTT
D gene: .
clone size: .
J gene: TRBJ2-2
CDR3 length: 12
V gene: TRBV7-3

CDR3 protein: CASSPGSLTGNSPLHF
CDR3 DNA: TGTGCCAGCAGCCCGGGGTCCCTCACGGGAAATTCACCCCTCCACTTT
D gene: .
clone size: .
J gene: TRBJ1-6
CDR3 length: 16
V gene: TRBV7-9

CDR3 protein: CASSPNTGELFF
CDR3 DNA: TGTGCCAGCAGTCCAAACACCGGGGAGCTGTTTTTT
D gene: .
clone size: .
J gene: TRBJ2-2
CDR3 length: 12
V gene: TRBV12-3/TRBV12-4

CDR3 protein: CASNRQGDWELFF
CDR3 DNA: TGCGCCAGCAACAGACAGGGGGATTGGGAGCTGTTTTTT
D gene: TRBD1
clone size: once
J gene: TRBJ2-2
CDR3 length: 13
V gene: TRBV4-1

CDR3 protein: CASSIVPGVDQPQHF
CDR3 DNA: TGTGCCAGTAGTATTGTCCCAGGGGTCGATCAGCCCCAGCATTTT
D gene: .
clone size: few
J gene: TRBJ1-5
CDR3 length: 15
V gene: TRBV19

CDR3 protein: CASSLDRAMLFF
CDR3 DNA: TGTGCCAGCAGCTTGGACAGGGCTATGCTGTTTTTT
D gene: .
clone size: .
J gene: TRBJ1-4
CDR3 length: 12
V gene: TRBV5-6

CDR3 protein: CASSPYGGEFLNYGYTF
CDR3 DNA: TGTGCCAGCAGCCCCTACGGGGGGGAATTCCTCAACTATGGCTACACCTTC
D gene: .
clone size: .
J gene: TRBJ1-2
CDR3 length: 17
V gene: TRBV7-9

CDR3 protein: CASSIDLTVSYEQYF
CDR3 DNA: TGTGCCAGTAGTATAGATCTAACAGTTTCCTACGAGCAGTACTTC
D gene: .
clone size: .
J gene: TRBJ2-7
CDR3 length: 15
V gene: TRBV19

CDR3 protein: CASSWSSSGNNEQFF
CDR3 DNA: TGCGCCAGCAGTTGGTCCTCTAGCGGAAACAATGAGCAGTTCTTC
D gene: TRBD2
clone size: .
J gene: TRBJ2-1
CDR3 length: 15
V gene: TRBV5-1

CDR3 protein: CASSPLGNTEAFF
CDR3 DNA: TGCGCCAGCAGTCCTCTAGGGAACACTGAAGCTTTCTTT
D gene: .
clone size: .
J gene: TRBJ1-1
CDR3 length: 13
V gene: TRBV5-1

CDR3 protein: CASRFGGGAAGELFF
CDR3 DNA: TGCGCCAGCAGATTTGGCGGGGGGGCTGCCGGGGAGCTGTTTTTT
D gene: TRBD2
clone size: .
J gene: TRBJ2-2
CDR3 length: 15
V gene: TRBV5-1